The 9 T cell receptor beta chains reported below all come from one sample, sequenced in a study of control samples from healthy donors and cancer patients (dated by TCRdb to 2018 to 2020). Libraries were built with the immunoSEQ multiplex PCR assay. TCRdb obtained this table from immuneACCESS and retained in-frame rearrangements with V and J assigned. These tables miss some clones; where compared with another copy, unresolved V genes account for less than half of the shortfall, and the remainder is unexplained. Across this sample there are more than 12,000 clones, with 70% to 85% seen only once. The ten largest make up 17% of the sample. Sequencing was carried out using formalin-fixed, paraffin-embedded tissue. The receptors were gathered from a female donor with lung cancer.

The chain employs TRBV3-1 (or the pseudogene TRBV3-2) and TRBJ1-3, with a possible D match to TRBD1 (5 bases). CDR3 length equals 17 residues. Looked up from germline, CDR1 is LGHDT and CDR2 is YNNKEL (reference sequence). V lost 0 bases and J 0 bases, leaving 12 bases between the germline ends. CDR3 protein: CASSQEAPGPSGNTIYF. For the CDR3, the DNA is TGTGCCAGCAGCCAAGAAGCGCCGGGACCCTCTGGAAACACCATATATTTT.

The chain is built from TRBV10-2 and TRBJ1-2; no clear D gene. V lost 0 bases, J lost 6 bases, and 8 bases lay in between. The CDR3 extends over 13 amino acids. The germline V gene has CDR1 WSHSY and CDR2 SAAADI. The CDR3 here is CASSESLMDGYTF. The CDR3 bases are TGCGCCAGCAGTGAGTCGTTAATGGATGGCTACACCTTC.

This chain uses TRBV4-3 with TRBJ2-1; TRBD2 agrees at 7 bases. Germline CDR1 reads LGHNA; CDR2 reads YSLEER. J lost 7 bases, V lost 0 bases, and 9 bases had no gene match. The CDR3 has 16 residues. The CDR3 nucleotides read TGCGCCAGCAGCCAAGATCCCCCCGGGGGACTAAATGAGCAGTTCTTC. This encodes CASSQDPPGGLNEQFF.

V gene TRBV18 combines with J gene TRBJ1-2; 8 positions agree with TRBD1. The CDR3 totals 13 residues. V dropped 3 bases and J dropped 8; count of bases not matched to a gene: 5. The germline gives CDR1 KGHSH, CDR2 LQKENI. The CDR3 loop is CASSPQGARGYTF. CDR3 coding DNA: TGTGCCAGCTCACCTCAGGGGGCACGGGGCTACACCTTC.

This clone was counted only a few times. The chain employs TRBV2 and TRBJ2-7; 7 bases fit TRBD2. The CDR3 sequence is 13 residues long. Germline assignment: CDR1 SNHLY and CDR2 FYNNEI. J was trimmed by 0 bases and V by 7 bases; bases with no gene match: 3. CDR3 coding DNA: TGTGCCAGCACGCTAGCGGACTCCTACGAGCAGTACTTC. This sequence encodes CASTLADSYEQYF.

The chain employs TRBV7-2 and TRBJ2-3; weak D call: TRBD2 (5 bases). The CDR3 sequence is 14 residues long. Looked up from germline, CDR1 is SGHTA and CDR2 is FQGNSA. Trimming stripped 7 bases from V and 1 base from J, with 12 bases between. CDR3 in DNA: TGTGCCAGCACCCTGAGCGGCGGCACAGATACGCAGTATTTT. Protein sequence: CASTLSGGTDTQYF.

This clone occurred a few times. The genes are TRBV12-5 and TRBJ1-1, with D uncertain. CDR1 is LGHNT, CDR2 FRNRAP, per germline. Trimming stripped 3 bases from V and 0 bases from J, with 11 bases between. There are 15 residues in the CDR3. The CDR3 bases are TGTGCTAGTGGTTTTGAGACACAAATGAACACTGAAGCTTTCTTT. It translates to CASGFETQMNTEAFF. The complete variable domain, with remaining parts taken from reference TRBV12-5 and TRBJ1-1, reads DARVTQTPRHKVTEMGQEVTMRCQPILGHNTVFWYRQTMMQGLELLAYFRNRAPLDDSGMPKDRFSAEMPDATLATLKIQPSEPRDSAVYFCASGFETQMNTEAFFGQGTRLTVV.

In this sample, this clone turned up once. As DNA, the CDR3 is TGTGCCTGGAGTCGGCCCCTTAACACTGAAGCTTTCTTT. It is translated as CAWSRPLNTEAFF. The chain employs TRBV30 and TRBJ1-1, with D unclear. V lost 2 bases, J lost 2 bases, and 9 bases lay in between. The CDR3 covers 13 residues. Germline-derived CDR1 and CDR2 are GTSNPN and SVGIG (reference sequence). The whole variable domain, filled in from reference TRBV30 and TRBJ1-1, reads SQTIHQWPATLVQPVGSPLSLECTVEGTSNPNLYWYRQAAGRGLQLLFYSVGIGQISSEVPQNLSASRPQDRQFILSSKKLLLSDSGFYLCAWSRPLNTEAFFGQGTRLTVV.

V gene TRBV11-2 combines with J gene TRBJ2-1; TRBD2 matches at 11 bases. Germline V lookup: CDR1 SGHAT, CDR2 FQNNGV. CDR3 length: 15 amino acids. V was pared by 6 bases and J by 9 bases, with 10 bases of the junction left unmatched. The CDR3 coding sequence is TGTGCCAGCAGGATACTAGCGGGAGCGTCCGGTGAGCAGTTCTTC. Translation gives CASRILAGASGEQFF.